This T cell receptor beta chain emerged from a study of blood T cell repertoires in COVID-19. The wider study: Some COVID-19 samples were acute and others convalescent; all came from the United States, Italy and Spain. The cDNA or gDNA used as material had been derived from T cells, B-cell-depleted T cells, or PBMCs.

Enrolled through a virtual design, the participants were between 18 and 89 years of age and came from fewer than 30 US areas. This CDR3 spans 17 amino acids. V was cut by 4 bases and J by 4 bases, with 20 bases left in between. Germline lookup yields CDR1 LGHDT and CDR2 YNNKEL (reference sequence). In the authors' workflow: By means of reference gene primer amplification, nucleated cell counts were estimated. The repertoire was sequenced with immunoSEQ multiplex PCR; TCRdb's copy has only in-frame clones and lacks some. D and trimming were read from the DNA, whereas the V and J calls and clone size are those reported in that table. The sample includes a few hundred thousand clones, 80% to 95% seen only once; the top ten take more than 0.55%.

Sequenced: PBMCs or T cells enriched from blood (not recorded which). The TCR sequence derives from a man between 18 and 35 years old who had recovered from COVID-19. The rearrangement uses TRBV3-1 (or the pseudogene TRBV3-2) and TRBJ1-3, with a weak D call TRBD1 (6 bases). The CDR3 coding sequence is TGTGCCAGCAGCCCCCGAGGACAGTTAATAAAGGGAAACACCATATATTTT. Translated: CASSPRGQLIKGNTIYF.